The 27 T cell receptor beta chains below were found in one sample sequenced in a study of CD8 T cells in ankylosing spondylitis. TCRdb re-derived calls from the 5' RACE reads in MiXCR, one entry per CDR3 protein. The sample consists of roughly 160,000 distinct CDR3 sequences, 9.5% to 13% of them appearing once. Sample: blood, either unsorted or a sorted T cell fraction (not recorded which). The receptors shown here come from a male donor with ankylosing spondylitis or in good health (not recorded which).

The V call is TRBV6-5, the J call TRBJ1-1, with D possibly being TRBD1 (6 bases). CDR3 size: 15 residues. The V gene lost 0 bases and the J gene lost 1 base, with 9 bases spanning the gap. Germline CDR1 and CDR2: MNHEY and SVGAGI. CDR3 nucleotide sequence: TGTGCCAGCAGTTACTCAGCAGGGGCGAACACTGAAGCTTTCTTT. This gives the protein CASSYSAGANTEAFF.

This clonotype occurred many times. The chain has TRBV2 and TRBJ2-5, with D uncertain. This CDR3 is 14 amino acids long. Germline V gene data show CDR1 as SNHLY and CDR2 as FYNNEI. Trimming shortened V by 6 bases and J by 6 bases, and 17 bases separated the two germline ends. The CDR3 region is CASSPEKGTQTQYF. CDR3 coding DNA: TGTGCCAGCAGCCCTGAAAAGGGCACACAGACCCAGTACTTC.

This clonotype was recorded a few times. The chain has TRBV7-2 and TRBJ2-7; weak D call: TRBD1 (6 bases). V gave up 4 bases and J gave up 5 bases, with 21 bases separating them. CDR1 and CDR2 from the germline V gene are SGHTA and FQGNSA. The CDR3 length is 16 residues. As DNA, the CDR3 is TGTGCCAGCAGCTGGCCCAAGGGCAGGGGTAAGGACGAGCAGTACTTC. Translated: CASSWPKGRGKDEQYF.

In this sample, this clonotype turned up many times. J is TRBJ2-1 and V is TRBV5-1; TRBD1 matches at 9 bases. The germline CDR1 and CDR2 sequences are SGHRS and YFSETQ. The CDR3 contains 15 residues. The junction had 3 bases not matched to a gene; V was cut back by 0 bases and J by 5 bases. This CDR3 reads CASSLDRGPNNEQFF. The CDR3 nucleotides are TGCGCCAGCAGCTTGGACAGGGGGCCTAACAATGAGCAGTTCTTC.

As for this clonotype: A much larger clone sits a single nucleotide away, making a read error possible. This chain uses TRBV2 with TRBJ2-1; D remains ambiguous. This CDR3 contains 12 residues. Germline V CDR1 and CDR2: SNHLY, FYNNEI. The CDR3 DNA is TGTGCCAACAGTGCTAGGTTCGGTGAGCAGTTCTTC. It yields the protein CANSARFGEQFF.

This CDR3 is CASSLARSRPDGYTF. In DNA form, the CDR3 reads TGTGCCAGCAGTTTGGCCCGGTCGCGACCAGACGGCTACACCTTC. V gene TRBV12-3 or TRBV12-4 combines with J gene TRBJ1-2; no reliable D call. The V gene lost 3 bases and the J gene lost 8 bases, with 19 bases spanning the gap. The CDR3 is made up of 15 amino acids.

In this sample, this clonotype turned up many times. The chain links TRBV29-1 to TRBJ2-2, with TRBD2 identical over 7 bases. This CDR3 comprises 13 residues. V shed 7 bases, J shed 7 bases, and the junction held 9 bases outside the gene matches. Per germline, CDR1 SQVTM and CDR2 ANQGSEA. The CDR3 DNA sequence: TGCAGCGCGGGAGGTCTAGCTGTCGGGGAGCTGTTTTTT. It translates to CSAGGLAVGELFF.

This clonotype was picked up many times. V is TRBV7-7 and J is TRBJ2-1, with D tentatively TRBD1 (6 bases). Trimming left V 2 bases short and J 6 bases short, with 8 bases between. CDR1 SSHAT and CDR2 FNYEAQ come from the germline V gene (reference sequence). This CDR3 has 13 residues. The CDR3 spells CASSLSGANEQFF. DNA of the CDR3: TGTGCCAGCAGCTTATCAGGGGCCAATGAGCAGTTCTTC.

This clonotype appeared a single time. The rearrangement uses TRBV29-1 and TRBJ2-2; TRBD1 matches 7 bases. Germline CDR1 is SQVTM and CDR2 is ANQGSEA. This CDR3 region has 13 residues. CDR3 sequence (DNA): TGCAGTGCCCGGGACAGAAACACCGGGGAGCTGTTTTTT. It is translated as CSARDRNTGELFF.

This clonotype was picked up a small number of times. The V call is TRBV4-3, the J call TRBJ1-4; no reliable D call. V was pared by 1 base and J by 7 bases, with 10 bases between. This CDR3 comprises 14 residues. Germline V gene data show CDR1 as LGHNA and CDR2 as YSLEER. The CDR3 DNA reads as TGCGCCAGCAGCCAAGGAGGGCTGGGTGAAAAACTGTTTTTT. This sequence encodes CASSQGGLGEKLFF.

This clonotype was observed at least ten times. V usage is TRBV7-2 and J usage is TRBJ2-1, with 11 positions matching TRBD2. CDR1 is SGHTA and CDR2 is FQGNSA in the germline V gene. The CDR3 is 16 residues long. V shed 5 bases, J shed 4 bases, and the junction held 7 bases outside the gene matches. CDR3 in DNA: TGTGCCAGCAGCCTTAGCGGGGGGGCAGGGTACAATGAGCAGTTCTTC. Translation: CASSLSGGAGYNEQFF.

Concerning this clonotype: An end of the junction does not agree with germline; a read error may underlie this. The chain couples TRBV12-3 or TRBV12-4 to TRBJ1-2, with 10 bases fitting TRBD1. The CDR3 contains 19 residues. The CDR3 loop is CTSSQGQGKLWALGYGYTF. The DNA for the CDR3 is TGTACCAGCAGCCAGGGACAGGGGAAACTATGGGCTCTAGGCTATGGCTACACCTTC.

This clonotype occurred many times. CDR3 sequence reads: CASSPITAGQETQYF. The CDR3 nucleotides read TGTGCCAGCAGCCCTATTACTGCCGGCCAAGAGACCCAGTACTTC. The V call is TRBV5-5, the J call TRBJ2-5; D not certain. Trimming took off 4 bases at V and 1 base at J, with 14 bases between the two ends. The CDR3 extends over 15 amino acids. Germline CDR1 reads SGHKS; CDR2 reads YYEKEE (reference sequence).

This clonotype was detected ten times or more. The chain uses TRBV27 and TRBJ2-3; the match to TRBD2 covers 8 bases. Germline loops: CDR1 MNHEY, CDR2 SMNVEV (reference sequence). The CDR3 has 16 residues. V lost 2 bases and J lost 3; bases outside the gene matches: 7. As DNA, the CDR3 is TGTGCCAGCAGTTTACACGGGAGGGCCGAAACAGATACGCAGTATTTT. Amino acid sequence: CASSLHGRAETDTQYF.

This clonotype was seen ten or more times. The V call is TRBV14, the J call TRBJ2-1; no reliable D call. V lost 1 base and J lost 1, with 8 bases in between. CDR1 and CDR2 (germline): SGHDN, FVKESK. The CDR3 covers 15 residues. CDR3: CASSQGRPSYNEQFF. CDR3 sequence (DNA): TGTGCCAGCAGCCAAGGTCGACCGTCCTACAATGAGCAGTTCTTC.

The chain couples TRBV7-2 to TRBJ1-4, with D perhaps TRBD1 (5 bases). Germline CDR1 reads SGHTA; CDR2 reads FQGNSA. The CDR3 length is 16 residues. Trimming pared 2 bases from V and 2 bases from J, leaving 12 bases between. The CDR3 sequence is CASSLNAGTTNEKLFF. Here the CDR3 DNA reads TGTGCCAGCAGCTTAAATGCCGGGACTACTAATGAAAAACTGTTTTTT.

The chain has TRBV7-9 and TRBJ2-3; D gene ambiguous. The CDR3 is made up of 12 amino acids. V was pared by 6 bases and J by 7 bases, with 11 bases between. Germline V gene data show CDR1 as SEHNR and CDR2 as FQNEAQ (reference sequence). The CDR3 region is CASRANRNTQYF. The CDR3 region has the DNA TGTGCCAGCAGGGCCAATCGGAATACGCAGTATTTT.

There are many counts of this clonotype. The V and J genes are TRBV10-3 and TRBJ2-7; 7 nucleotides align to TRBD1. CDR1 and CDR2 (germline): ENHRY, SYGVKD. The CDR3 extends over 16 amino acids. V gave up 5 bases and J gave up 4 bases; unmatched junction bases: 14. CDR3 amino acids: CAISTSALQGSYEQYF. CDR3 bases: TGTGCCATCAGTACCTCCGCTTTACAGGGGTCATACGAGCAGTACTTC.

This rearrangement joins TRBV5-1 to TRBJ2-2; 8 positions agree with TRBD1. The CDR3 extends over 18 amino acids. Looked up from germline, CDR1 is SGHRS and CDR2 is YFSETQ. With V trimmed by 1 base and J by 6 bases, 14 bases remained unmatched. In nucleotides, the CDR3 is TGCGCCAGCAGCTTGCGCGGTGTATTTGGACAGGGCGCCGGGGAGCTGTTTTTT. It specifies CASSLRGVFGQGAGELFF.

This clonotype has more than one count but fewer than ten. The J gene is TRBJ1-1, the V gene TRBV7-2; D gene ambiguous. CDR1 and CDR2 from the germline V gene are SGHTA and FQGNSA. The CDR3 extends over 14 amino acids. The germline V and J ends were trimmed by 2 bases and 0 bases, with 7 bases remaining between them. CDR3 bases: TGTGCCAGCAGCTTACTGGGCATGAACACTGAAGCTTTCTTT. Its translation: CASSLLGMNTEAFF.

This chain connects TRBV11-2 to TRBJ2-7; possibly TRBD1 for D (8 bases). The CDR3 contains 14 residues. Germline CDR1 and CDR2: SGHAT and FQNNGV. The V gene lost 1 base and the J gene lost 7 bases, with 14 bases spanning the gap. CDR3: CASSLGNRGGEQYF. CDR3 coding DNA: TGTGCCAGCAGCTTAGGCAACAGGGGGGGAGAGCAGTACTTC. The whole variable domain, filled in from reference TRBV11-2 and TRBJ2-7, reads EAGVAQSPRYKIIEKRQSVAFWCNPISGHATLYWYQQILGQGPKLLIQFQNNGVVDDSQLPKDRFSAERLKGVDSTLKIQPAKLEDSAVYLCASSLGNRGGEQYFGPGTRLTVT.

The V gene is TRBV4-3, the J gene TRBJ2-1, with D possibly TRBD2 on 5 matching bases. Trimming stripped 0 bases from V and 4 bases from J, with 16 bases between. There are 17 residues in the CDR3. Germline CDR1 is LGHNA and CDR2 is YSLEER. The CDR3 spells CASSQDSSRGAYNEQFF. The CDR3 DNA reads TGCGCCAGCAGCCAAGATTCCTCCCGGGGAGCATACAATGAGCAGTTCTTC.

This clonotype occurred a few times. The gene calls are TRBV6-5 and TRBJ2-1; TRBD2 matches 7 bases. The ends lost 1 base at V and 8 bases at J; junction bases unmatched: 11. The CDR3 contains 16 residues. Germline V gives CDR1 MNHEY, CDR2 SVGAGI. DNA of the CDR3: TGTGCCAGCAGTTACTGGCTAGCGGCCGTAGGAGATGAGCAGTTCTTC. This gives the protein CASSYWLAAVGDEQFF.

The chain recombines TRBV2 with TRBJ2-3, with 7 positions matching TRBD2. V gave up 1 base and J gave up 2 bases; unmatched junction bases: 3. Germline CDR1 is SNHLY and CDR2 is FYNNEI. The CDR3 sequence is 15 residues long. CDR3 sequence: CASSEGLAVTDTQYF. DNA for the CDR3: TGTGCCAGCAGTGAAGGCCTAGCGGTCACAGATACGCAGTATTTT.

This clonotype has a count of ten or more. This rearrangement joins TRBV12-3 or TRBV12-4 to TRBJ1-2, with D unresolved. This CDR3 comprises 11 residues. V gave up 4 bases and J gave up 8 bases, with 8 bases separating them. Written as DNA, the CDR3 is TGTGCCAGCAGTTCCACGCGGGGCTACACCTTC. This gives the protein CASSSTRGYTF.

This clonotype was counted a few times. The V gene is TRBV27, the J gene TRBJ2-7; D ambiguous. CDR3 length: 15 residues. The ends were cut back, 2 bases at V and 0 bases at J, with 11 bases in the middle. In germline, CDR1 is MNHEY, CDR2 SMNVEV (reference sequence). DNA for the CDR3: TGTGCCAGCAGTTTACGCCTCGACGGCTCCTACGAGCAGTACTTC. It encodes CASSLRLDGSYEQYF.

This clonotype has at least ten counts. V gene TRBV5-1 combines with J gene TRBJ2-2; D might be TRBD2 (6 bases). CDR3 size: 16 residues. Germline values: CDR1 SGHRS, CDR2 YFSETQ. V was shortened by 0 bases and J by 5 bases, with 14 bases between the two germline ends. This CDR3 is CASSLATSGGTGELFF. The CDR3 coding sequence is TGCGCCAGCAGCTTGGCCACTTCAGGAGGGACCGGGGAGCTGTTTTTT.